These 25 T cell receptor beta chains share one sample of origin, sequenced in a study of PD-1 blockade in classical Hodgkin lymphoma. The assay was immunoSEQ multiplex PCR, and TCRdb's table has in-frame clones only and misses some. Altogether 20,000 or so clones are present, 73% being singletons, with the ten largest covering roughly 24%. Each patient experienced a relapse that followed autologous stem cell transplantation, and brentuximab vedotin exposure varied. The sequenced sample was peripheral blood mononuclear cells (PBMCs), obtained before the second cycle of nivolumab. The source is a human donor with classical Hodgkin lymphoma.

V usage is TRBV28 and J usage is TRBJ1-2, with 9 bases aligning to TRBD1. The CDR3 loop spans 14 amino acids. V lost 8 bases, J lost 3 bases, and 7 bases stayed unmatched. Germline V CDR1 and CDR2: MDHEN, SYDVKM. This CDR3 is CASSLQGADYGYTF. In DNA, the CDR3 is TGTGCCAGCTCCCTACAGGGGGCTGACTATGGCTACACCTTC.

This clone was observed a single time. The chain joins TRBV28 to TRBJ2-7; 11 bases align to TRBD2. Germline V gene lookup returns CDR1 MDHEN and CDR2 SYDVKM. The V gene end was trimmed by 4 bases and the J gene end by 3 bases; junction bases not matched to a gene: 2. The CDR3 totals 14 residues. CDR3 sequence: CASSWTSGFYEQYF. The CDR3 DNA follows: TGTGCCAGCAGTTGGACTAGCGGGTTCTACGAGCAGTACTTC.

The rearrangement joins TRBV7-2 to TRBJ2-2; D is uncertain. Germline values: CDR1 SGHTA, CDR2 FQGNSA. V was shortened by 2 bases and J by 7 bases, with 11 bases between the two germline ends. This CDR3 contains 14 residues. CDR3 nucleotide sequence: TGTGCCAGCAGCTTATTTGGAGTGTTCGGGGAGCTGTTTTTT. Its translation is CASSLFGVFGELFF. The full variable domain, its missing parts supplied by reference TRBV7-2 and TRBJ2-2, is GAGVSQSPSNKVTEKGKDVELRCDPISGHTALYWYRQSLGQGLEFLIYFQGNSAPDKSGLPSDRFSAERTGGSVSTLTIQRTQQEDSAVYLCASSLFGVFGELFFGEGSRLTVL.

This clone turned up a few times. The chain combines TRBV2 with TRBJ1-5; D is perhaps TRBD1 (6 bases). V lost 4 bases to trimming and J lost 4 bases, with 14 bases between them. The CDR3 has 15 residues. Germline CDR1 and CDR2: SNHLY and FYNNEI. The CDR3 region has the DNA TGTGCCAGCAGTGGCCCAGGACAGAGTAATCAGCCCCAGCATTTT. Amino acid sequence: CASSGPGQSNQPQHF.

The chain links TRBV28 to TRBJ2-7; 12 bases agree with TRBD2. Germline V gives CDR1 MDHEN, CDR2 SYDVKM. J was trimmed by 6 bases and V by 8 bases; bases with no gene match: 11. The CDR3 is made up of 15 amino acids. CDR3 bases: TGTGCCAGCCTACCCATGACTAGCGGGAGATCCGAGCAGTACTTC. Residues: CASLPMTSGRSEQYF.

CDR3 sequence: CASSLGIGESTGYTF. The CDR3 region has the DNA TGTGCCAGCAGCTTAGGTATTGGGGAAAGTACAGGCTACACCTTC. This chain connects TRBV7-8 to TRBJ1-2; unclear D gene. Germline CDR1 is SGHVS and CDR2 is FQNEAQ. The CDR3 sequence is 15 residues long. Trimming left V 1 base short and J 8 bases short, with 17 bases between. The whole variable domain, remainder taken from reference TRBV7-8 and TRBJ1-2, is GAGVSQSPRYKVAKRGQDVALRCDPISGHVSLFWYQQALGQGPEFLTYFQNEAQLDKSGLPSDRFFAERPEGSVSTLKIQRTQQEDSAVYLCASSLGIGESTGYTFGSGTRLTVV.

This clone was observed a single time. This rearrangement joins TRBV7-9 to TRBJ1-1; D gene uncertain. In germline, CDR1 is SEHNR, CDR2 FQNEAQ (reference sequence). V shed 6 bases and J shed 3 bases, with 11 bases lying between them. The length of the CDR3 is 13 residues. The CDR3: CASSYGGDTEAFF. The CDR3 nucleotides read TGTGCCAGCAGTTACGGTGGGGACACTGAAGCTTTCTTT.

The chain is built from TRBV29-1 and TRBJ2-5; D unresolved. Near its end, the DNA agrees better with TRBJ2-7, so the J call may be wrong. The CDR3 contains 12 residues. In germline, CDR1 is SQVTM, CDR2 ANQGSEA. The CDR3 DNA sequence: TGCAGCGTTGTGTCTAGTCGCTACGAGCAGTACTTC. It yields the protein CSVVSSRYEQYF.

This clone was counted a few times. The chain combines TRBV6-1 with TRBJ1-1; perhaps TRBD1 as D (5 bases). V lost 3 bases, J lost 1 base, and 9 bases lay in between. Germline CDR1 MNHNS, CDR2 SASEGT. There are 14 residues in the CDR3. The CDR3 loop reads CASSDRTRNTEAFF. CDR3 nucleotides: TGTGCCAGCAGTGACCGGACACGGAACACTGAAGCTTTCTTT.

The gene calls are TRBV5-1 and TRBJ1-1; weak D call: TRBD1 (6 bases). Trimming stripped 0 bases from V and 0 bases from J, with 9 bases between. CDR3 length: 15 amino acids. CDR1 SGHRS and CDR2 YFSETQ come from the germline V gene. The CDR3 reads CASSLEGGLNTEAFF. The CDR3 DNA follows: TGCGCCAGCAGCTTGGAAGGGGGTCTGAACACTGAAGCTTTCTTT.

V usage is TRBV27 and J usage is TRBJ2-1, with 10 bases that match TRBD2. The CDR3 covers 17 residues. The germline V gene encodes CDR1 MNHEY and CDR2 SMNVEV (reference sequence). The V and J ends lost 3 bases and 2 bases, in that order; junction bases with no gene match: 7. The CDR3 DNA is TGTGCCAGCAGTTTTTCAGCGGGAGGGATCGCCTACAATGAGCAGTTCTTC. Its translation is CASSFSAGGIAYNEQFF.

The V gene is TRBV6-5, the J gene TRBJ2-3; 13 bases are shared with TRBD2. With V trimmed by 6 bases and J by 6 bases, 3 bases remained unmatched. The CDR3 is 14 amino acids. CDR1 is MNHEY and CDR2 is SVGAGI in the germline V gene. The DNA for the CDR3 is TGTGCCAGCAGGCGACTAGCGGGGGGCGATACGCAGTATTTT. Protein product: CASRRLAGGDTQYF.

The chain carries TRBV18 and TRBJ2-1; D unclear. Trimming stripped 6 bases from V and 4 bases from J, with 10 bases between. CDR3 length equals 13 residues. The germline CDR1 and CDR2 sequences are KGHSH and LQKENI. Here the CDR3 reads CASSPDLYNEQFF. For the CDR3, the DNA is TGTGCCAGCTCGCCAGACCTTTACAATGAGCAGTTCTTC.

This clone was detected only once. The chain joins TRBV5-1 to TRBJ2-1; weak D call: TRBD1 (5 bases). Trimming left V 4 bases short and J 1 base short, with 18 bases between. CDR3 length equals 17 residues. Germline CDR1 reads SGHRS; CDR2 reads YFSETQ. The CDR3 here is CASSLGVGQGSYNEQFF. The CDR3 nucleotides are TGCGCCAGCAGCCTTGGAGTTGGGCAGGGATCCTACAATGAGCAGTTCTTC.

V usage is TRBV7-6 and J usage is TRBJ1-3; D uncertain. The germline gives CDR1 SGHVS, CDR2 FNYEAQ. V lost 1 base to trimming and J lost 0 bases, with 16 bases between them. This CDR3 spans 18 amino acids. The CDR3 coding sequence is TGTGCCAGCAGCTTAGGTACAGTTCTGAGCGGCTCTGGAAACACCATATATTTT. Translated: CASSLGTVLSGSGNTIYF.

The gene calls are TRBV6-6 and TRBJ2-7, with 7 positions matching TRBD2. The CDR3 totals 15 residues. V shed 6 bases, J shed 3 bases, and the junction held 11 bases outside the gene matches. Germline CDR1 reads MNHNY; CDR2 reads SVGAGI (reference sequence). CDR3 sequence reads: CASSPRVGGGYEQYF. The CDR3 DNA follows: TGTGCCAGCAGCCCTAGGGTTGGGGGGGGCTACGAGCAGTACTTC.

The chain employs TRBV5-6 and TRBJ2-7; 9 nucleotides align to TRBD1. CDR1 and CDR2 (germline): SGHDT, YYEEEE. This CDR3 comprises 14 residues. Trimming removed 7 bases from V and 0 bases from J; junction bases left unmatched: 5. CDR3 nucleotide sequence: TGTGCCAGCGAAGGACAGGGGAGCTCCTACGAGCAGTACTTC. Encoded protein: CASEGQGSSYEQYF.

This chain uses TRBV4-1 with TRBJ2-1, with D tentatively TRBD1 or TRBD2 (5 bases each). V was cut by 2 bases and J by 2 bases, with 13 bases left in between. Germline CDR1 is MGHRA and CDR2 is YSYEKL. This CDR3 spans 16 amino acids. The CDR3 region has the DNA TGCGCCAGCAGCCAAATCGGGACCCGGGCCTACAATGAGCAGTTCTTC. Translation gives CASSQIGTRAYNEQFF.

The V gene is TRBV6-6, the J gene TRBJ1-2; D not resolved. The germline gives CDR1 MNHNY, CDR2 SVGAGI (reference sequence). V lost 0 bases and J lost 4, with 6 bases in between. CDR3 size: 13 residues. CDR3 residues: CASSYSGGYGYTF. CDR3 nucleotide sequence: TGTGCCAGCAGTTACTCGGGCGGCTATGGCTACACCTTC.

The rearrangement uses TRBV5-6 and TRBJ2-5; TRBD1 or TRBD2 may be the D gene (6 bases each). With 5 bases removed from V and 4 bases from J, the gap between germline ends came to 12 bases. The CDR3 is 13 amino acids. Per the germline V gene, CDR1 is SGHDT and CDR2 is YYEEEE. Written as DNA, the CDR3 is TGTGCCAGCAGGGTTGGAGGGGGAGAGACCCAGTACTTC. As protein: CASRVGGGETQYF.

The V and J genes are TRBV5-4 and TRBJ1-6, with 10 bases matching TRBD1. The CDR3 is made up of 15 amino acids. CDR1 is SGHNT, CDR2 YYREEE, per germline (reference sequence). Germline trimming cut 4 bases from V and 7 bases from J; bases unmatched to any gene: 5. The CDR3 loop reads CASSPGQGGNSPLHF. Here the CDR3 DNA reads TGTGCCAGCAGCCCCGGACAGGGGGGGAATTCACCCCTCCACTTT.

This clone was seen only once. The chain has TRBV11-2 and TRBJ2-5, with D possibly matching TRBD2 (5 bases). Germline CDR1 is SGHAT and CDR2 is FQNNGV. This CDR3 has 13 amino acids. Trimming removed 3 bases at V and 5 bases at J, with 10 bases between. The CDR3, as DNA: TGTGCCAGCAGCTTTGCGGGTTACGAGACCCAGTACTTC. Translated: CASSFAGYETQYF.

This clone was detected a few times. The chain couples TRBV10-2 to TRBJ2-1; TRBD2 matches 7 bases. The V gene end was trimmed by 6 bases and the J gene end by 16 bases; junction bases not matched to a gene: 9. Germline lookup yields CDR1 WSHSY and CDR2 SAAADI. This CDR3 comprises 11 residues. CDR3 sequence: CASSRSGASFF. CDR3 sequence (DNA): TGCGCCAGCAGCCGCAGCGGGGCGTCCTTCTTC.

This clone was found once. This rearrangement joins TRBV6-5 to TRBJ2-2, with a weak D call TRBD1 (6 bases). The germline V gene encodes CDR1 MNHEY and CDR2 SVGAGI. CDR3 length: 15 amino acids. Trimming stripped 1 base from V and 2 bases from J, with 8 bases between. CDR3 region: CASSYWTVNTGELFF. The DNA of the CDR3 is TGTGCCAGCAGTTACTGGACAGTCAACACCGGGGAGCTGTTTTTT.

This chain connects TRBV5-4 to TRBJ2-5, with D possibly being TRBD2 (5 bases). CDR3 length: 16 residues. The V and J ends lost 4 bases and 5 bases respectively, with 21 bases between them. Germline V gives CDR1 SGHNT, CDR2 YYREEE (reference sequence). CDR3 DNA: TGTGCCAGCAGCCAAGATCTACAATCCGGCGGGGAGACCCAGTACTTC. This translates into CASSQDLQSGGETQYF.